The 7 T cell receptor beta chains presented below share a single source sample, sequenced in a study of blood T cell repertoires in COVID-19. Profiling relied on immunoSEQ multiplex PCR, and the TCRdb table lists in-frame clones only, not all of them. This sample yields roughly 71,000 clones, of which almost 85% are seen a single time; 20% to 25% belongs to the top ten. Sequencing was done on a sample of peripheral blood. These receptors were collected from a man aged 50 or older with acute or convalescent COVID-19.

This clone is a singleton in its sample. The chain uses TRBV6-5 and TRBJ1-4; 10 bases map to TRBD1. This CDR3 region has 16 residues. The trim removed 2 bases at V and 7 bases at J, leaving 7 bases unmatched. Germline V gives CDR1 MNHEY, CDR2 SVGAGI. In DNA, the CDR3 is TGTGCCAGCAGTTACGCTCCCGGGACAGGGGCTGAAAAACTGTTTTTT. Translated, it gives CASSYAPGTGAEKLFF.

The chain has TRBV6-1 and TRBJ1-2; TRBD1 agrees at 7 bases. The V and J ends lost 3 bases and 4 bases, in that order; junction bases with no gene match: 5. Germline V gene sequence: CDR1 MNHNS, CDR2 SASEGT. CDR3 length equals 14 residues. CDR3 in amino acids: CASSDPGQSYGYTF. The DNA of the CDR3 is TGTGCCAGCAGTGACCCGGGACAGAGCTATGGCTACACCTTC.

The chain carries TRBV15 and TRBJ1-4, with D perhaps matching TRBD1 (5 bases). The ends were cut back, 8 bases at V and 8 bases at J, with 12 bases in the middle. The CDR3 runs 12 residues. The germline V gene has CDR1 LNHNV and CDR2 YYDKDF (reference sequence). Here the CDR3 DNA reads TGTGCCACCGGATCCAGGGAAGAAAAACTGTTTTTT. This translates into CATGSREEKLFF.

This chain connects TRBV19 to TRBJ1-6; D is ambiguous. V gave up 0 bases and J gave up 7 bases, with 10 bases separating them. CDR3 length: 15 residues. CDR1 and CDR2 from the germline V gene are LNHDA and SQIVND (reference sequence). Here the CDR3 reads CASSIDRGENSPLHF. DNA for the CDR3: TGTGCCAGTAGTATAGATCGCGGGGAAAATTCACCCCTCCACTTT. The full variable domain, its missing parts supplied by reference TRBV19 and TRBJ1-6, is DGGITQSPKYLFRKEGQNVTLSCEQNLNHDAMYWYRQDPGQGLRLIYYSQIVNDFQKGDIAEGYSVSREKKESFPLTVTSAQKNPTAFYLCASSIDRGENSPLHFGNGTRLTVT.

The gene calls are TRBV27 and TRBJ2-3; D unresolved. V was trimmed by 2 bases and J by 1 base, leaving 16 bases between them. The germline V gene has CDR1 MNHEY and CDR2 SMNVEV (reference sequence). The CDR3 length is 17 residues. The CDR3 loop is CASSLIYPATGTDTQYF. The CDR3 bases are TGTGCCAGCAGTTTAATCTACCCGGCCACAGGCACAGATACGCAGTATTTT.

The chain couples TRBV5-1 to TRBJ1-1; 8 bases map to TRBD1. V gave up 4 bases and J gave up 4 bases; unmatched junction bases: 6. Germline V CDR1 and CDR2: SGHRS, YFSETQ. This CDR3 is built from 14 residues. CDR3 residues: CASSNGQGSTEAFF. The CDR3 nucleotides read TGCGCCAGCAGCAACGGACAGGGCAGCACTGAAGCTTTCTTT.

This chain uses TRBV7-3 with TRBJ2-2; D gene unclear. CDR1 and CDR2 (germline): SGHTA, FQGTGA. The CDR3 runs to 13 residues. V lost 1 base and J lost 6, with 6 bases in between. This CDR3 reads CASSLMAAGELFF. DNA of the CDR3: TGTGCCAGCAGCTTAATGGCGGCCGGGGAGCTGTTTTTT.